The clone carrying this TCR beta chain was recorded many times. The antigen remains undetermined. The source of the sample is a study of T cells in Graves' hyperthyroidism and ophthalmopathy. Findings and caveats of the study: In blood, most of the thyroid clonotypes expanded above 0.001 were also present. Ophthalmopathy was predicted by the model a median of about 6.7 months ahead of onset.

The germline gives CDR1 SGHTA, CDR2 FQGNSA. Trimming at V came to 5 bases and at J to 9 bases, leaving 6 bases not matched to a gene. The CDR3 consists of 13 residues. The investigators amplified TCR beta CDR3 regions from RNA transcripts. With the HTBI primer set, the TCR CDR3 went through a first round of RT-PCR. TCRdb used MiXCR to reprocess the multiplex PCR reads, holding one entry per CDR3 protein. The data hold about 400,000 distinct CDR3 sequences, with just under 15% observed a single time. Hyperthyroidism of Graves' type that showed no ophthalmopathy progression within 18 months was stable. This sequence joins TRBV7-2 and TRBJ2-1; 8 positions agree with TRBD1. This clonotype was obtained from a woman in her twenties or thirties with Graves' hyperthyroidism. Material for sequencing was blood. The CDR3 DNA sequence: TGTGCCAGCAGCCGAGGGGACAGGATTGAGCAGTTCTTC. Protein product: CASSRGDRIEQFF. The full variable domain, with the rest looked up from reference TRBV7-2 and TRBJ2-1, is GAGVSQSPSNKVTEKGKDVELRCDPISGHTALYWYRQSLGQGLEFLIYFQGNSAPDKSGLPSDRFSAERTGGSVSTLTIQRTQQEDSAVYLCASSRGDRIEQFFGPGTRLTVL.